This T cell receptor (beta chain) was identified in a study of T-cell reconstitution after alpha-beta-depleted transplantation in children. Library preparation (for TCRbeta) was performed with unique molecular identifiers. MiXCR was run by TCRdb on the PCR reads, yielding one entry per CDR3 protein. The sample comprises roughly 420,000 distinct CDR3 sequences, roughly 15% of which are singletons, and less than 30% rests with the top ten. The germline V and J ends were trimmed by 3 bases and 5 bases, with 13 bases remaining between them. The CDR3 totals 14 residues. Germline V CDR1 and CDR2: DFQATT, SNEGSKA (reference sequence). This clonotype was recorded a few times.

This sequence originates from a boy in the first two years of life who had a stem cell transplant for Wiskott-Aldrich syndrome, so the T cells may come from the graft donor. The sample was PBMCs, mostly from graft donor cells, taken 360 days after TCRalphabeta/CD19-depleted stem cell transplant. This chain joins TRBV20-1 and TRBJ2-2; D is possibly TRBD1 or TRBD2 (6 bases each). CDR3 sequence reads: CSASPGALTGELFF. The CDR3 DNA reads TGCAGTGCTAGCCCGGGGGCGCTGACCGGGGAGCTGTTTTTT.